This TCR beta chain was documented in a study of blood T cell repertoires in COVID-19 (dated by TCRdb to 2020 to 2021). Some background on the complete study: The collaborator samples originated in the United States, Italy and Spain and spanned the acute and convalescent phases of COVID-19. The repertoires were released in a freely available public database intended as a resource for research on the immune response to SARS-CoV-2. Sample metadata almost always included a de-identified subject ID, COVID-19 status, age in years and sex. HLA class I and class II types, where available, came from metadata supplied by the sample provider rather than from assay-based typing. The samples were drawn from two sources: the first 160 participants of the ongoing ImmuneRACE study, and 950 to 1,500 subjects contributed by 6 global collaborators. The dataset comprised deeply sampled blood TCRbeta repertoires from subjects exposed to, actively infected with, or recovered from COVID-19. The prospective study material was composed of cDNA or gDNA derived from T cells, B-cell-depleted T cells, or PBMCs. Study-wide findings and limitations: Clinical and demographic metadata were provided uncurated, with the amount varying by source and participant.

In the prospective study, participants were roughly 18 to 100 years old, resided in fewer than 25 geographic areas of the United States, and were enrolled through a virtual design. In the prospective study, participants were assigned to cohorts based on the clinical history participants reported in a screening survey and a study questionnaire. ImmuneRACE Cohort 3 recovered participants were defined by two consecutive negative NP/OP PCR tests, healthcare professional clearance, or symptom resolution. In the prospective study, mobile phlebotomists collected whole blood, serum and a nasopharyngeal or oropharyngeal swab from each participant. Over an approximately 2-month period, participants in the prospective study had the option of providing additional blood draws and questionnaires. Prospective study blood samples were shipped either frozen or at room temperature before DNA extraction. Trimming removed 5 bases from V and 2 bases from J, leaving 6 bases between the germline ends. The cysteine opens and the phenylalanine closes a CDR3 of 12 amino acids. The read is trimmed to its CDR3 DNA, 36 bases read in frame from base 1. CDR1 and CDR2 were assigned from the germline V gene (reference sequence) as SEHNR and FQNEAQ.

With regard to this clone: The antigen this receptor binds is unknown. Base quality data are lacking; no much larger clone is found one base away.

TCRbeta CDR3 regions were amplified from genomic DNA by means of the immunoSEQ Assay, a bias-controlled multiplex PCR. The authors processed their data as follows. Nucleated cell counts per sample were estimated from amplification of reference gene primers within the assay. To quantify the absolute abundance of each unique TCRbeta CDR3 rearrangement, sequence reads were collapsed and filtered. For each sample, productive Simpson clonality was calculated by taking the square root of Simpson's diversity index across productive rearrangements. TCRdb limited this immuneACCESS table to in-frame rearrangements with V and J called. A share of clones is missing; checked studies link under half to unresolved V genes, and the rest is unexplained. That table is the source of V, J and clone size, and D and trimming were worked out from the DNA. The sample table records around 310,000 clones; 80% to 90% of these occur just once. Of the sample, around 5% is held by the ten largest clones.

The V gene is TRBV7-9 and the J gene is TRBJ2-5; the D gene is perhaps TRBD2, on 5 matching bases. The TCR sequence derives from a man aged 30-40 years who had recovered from COVID-19. Sequencing was carried out using PBMCs or T cells enriched from blood (not recorded which). The CDR3 here reads CASSREQETQYF. The DNA sequence is given as TGTGCCAGCAGCCGGGAACAAGAGACCCAGTACTTC.